Shown below are 21 T cell receptor beta chains from a single sample sequenced in a study of T cells in Graves' hyperthyroidism and ophthalmopathy. Using RNA transcripts as the source, TCR beta CDR3 regions were amplified. The primer set for the first-round RT-PCR of the TCR CDR3 was HTBI. TCRdb analysed the multiplex PCR reads with MiXCR anew, one entry per CDR3 protein. Of around 700,000 distinct CDR3 sequences in the sample, roughly a sixth were seen once. Sequencing was done on a sample of blood. The receptors originated from a woman between 45 and 60 years old with Graves' hyperthyroidism that later progressed to Graves' ophthalmopathy.

The chain couples TRBV27 to TRBJ1-2, with D possibly being TRBD1 (5 bases). This CDR3 region has 14 residues. The germline CDR1 and CDR2 sequences are MNHEY and SMNVEV (reference sequence). Trimming removed 6 bases from V and 4 bases from J, with 15 bases in between. The chain's CDR3 is CASRPGRVIYGYTF. The DNA for the CDR3 is TGTGCCAGCAGACCTGGCAGGGTAATCTATGGCTACACCTTC.

The gene calls are TRBV19 and TRBJ1-2; the D is unclear. In germline, CDR1 is LNHDA, CDR2 SQIVND (reference sequence). The CDR3 totals 15 residues. The germline V and J ends were trimmed by 2 bases and 0 bases, with 10 bases remaining between them. CDR3 loop: CASSIYGGPNYGYTF. The CDR3 nucleotides read TGTGCCAGTAGTATATATGGCGGACCTAACTATGGCTACACCTTC.

The chain has TRBV10-3 and TRBJ1-1, with no clear D. CDR3 size: 14 residues. Deletions cut 10 bases from V and 3 bases from J, with 18 bases between. The germline V gene encodes CDR1 ENHRY and CDR2 SYGVKD. CDR3 protein: CATTAGQADTEAFF. Written as DNA, the CDR3 is TGTGCCACCACCGCCGGGCAAGCGGACACTGAAGCTTTCTTT.

Ten or more counts support this clonotype. One end of the junction fails to match germline, which may point to a read error. The chain joins TRBV7-2 to TRBJ2-7; 8 bases map to TRBD2. The CDR3 runs to 15 residues. The germline CDR1 and CDR2 sequences are SGHTA and FQGNSA. Here the CDR3 reads CASSIAGRTSYEQYF. In nucleotides, the CDR3 is TGTGCCAGCAGCATAGCGGGGAGGACCTCCTACGAGCAGTACTTC.

In its sample, this clonotype was seen many times. The chain couples TRBV20-1 to TRBJ1-2; possibly TRBD1 for D (5 bases). CDR3 length: 13 amino acids. V dropped 6 bases and J dropped 4 bases, with 15 bases sitting between them. Germline V gives CDR1 DFQATT, CDR2 SNEGSKA (reference sequence). The CDR3 DNA is TGCAGTGCCCGGGGGTCTTTTGTCTATGGCTACACCTTC. It codes for CSARGSFVYGYTF.

This clonotype was seen many times. The V call is TRBV5-1, the J call TRBJ2-2; D gene ambiguous. The CDR3 is 13 amino acids. Looked up from germline, CDR1 is SGHRS and CDR2 is YFSETQ. V was pared by 0 bases and J by 8 bases, with 8 bases between. This chain's CDR3 is CASSLDLAGELFF. CDR3 nucleotides: TGCGCCAGCAGCTTGGATCTGGCGGGGGAGCTGTTTTTT.

This clonotype was counted only a few times. This chain connects TRBV27 to TRBJ2-7; maybe TRBD2 (7 bases). Deletions cut 6 bases from V and 4 bases from J, with 19 bases between. Per germline, CDR1 MNHEY and CDR2 SMNVEV (reference sequence). The CDR3 runs 15 residues. Written as DNA, the CDR3 is TGTGCCAGCAGCCGATCGGGGGGCGCTCGGTACGAGCAGTACTTC. Its protein is CASSRSGGARYEQYF.

This clonotype was observed at least ten times. The chain couples TRBV11-2 to TRBJ2-5, with D perhaps TRBD1 (5 bases). Per the germline V gene, CDR1 is SGHAT and CDR2 is FQNNGV. V was clipped by 1 base and J by 7 bases, with 13 bases between them. CDR3 length: 14 amino acids. CDR3 DNA: TGTGCCAGCAGCTTAGGGACATCGGTGGGGACCCAGTACTTC. Translating it yields CASSLGTSVGTQYF.

This sequence joins TRBV6-1 and TRBJ2-1; 10 nucleotides align to TRBD1. Germline trimming cut 10 bases from V and 5 bases from J; bases unmatched to any gene: 5. This CDR3 contains 13 residues. Germline CDR1 is MNHNS and CDR2 is SASEGT. This CDR3 reads CATRTGGNNEQFF. The CDR3 nucleotides are TGTGCCACCCGGACAGGGGGAAACAATGAGCAGTTCTTC.

The chain has TRBV7-2 and TRBJ1-5; 8 positions match TRBD1. There are 13 residues in the CDR3. Germline trimming cut 5 bases from V and 7 bases from J; bases unmatched to any gene: 4. From germline, CDR1 is SGHTA and CDR2 FQGNSA. CDR3 protein: CASSLRTGQPQHF. Written as DNA, the CDR3 is TGTGCCAGCAGCCTCCGGACAGGGCAGCCCCAGCATTTT.

V is TRBV9 and J is TRBJ2-2, with TRBD1 as a possible D gene (6 bases). V was clipped by 9 bases and J by 4 bases, with 13 bases between them. Germline V gives CDR1 SGDLS, CDR2 YYNGEE. The CDR3 covers 13 residues. The CDR3 region is CAKYRASTGELFF. Here the CDR3 DNA reads TGTGCCAAATACAGGGCCTCCACCGGGGAGCTGTTTTTT.

The chain links TRBV30 to TRBJ1-1, with a possible D match to TRBD1 (6 bases). The CDR3 runs to 15 residues. The germline CDR1 and CDR2 sequences are GTSNPN and SVGIG (reference sequence). V lost 5 bases to trimming and J lost 6 bases, with 22 bases between them. The CDR3 protein is CAWQTGINERPEAFF. As DNA, the CDR3 is TGTGCCTGGCAAACAGGGATTAACGAGAGGCCTGAAGCTTTCTTT. Full variable domain (missing parts from reference TRBV30 and TRBJ1-1): SQTIHQWPATLVQPVGSPLSLECTVEGTSNPNLYWYRQAAGRGLQLLFYSVGIGQISSEVPQNLSASRPQDRQFILSSKKLLLSDSGFYLCAWQTGINERPEAFFGQGTRLTVV.

Of note for this clonotype: A single base separates this from a much larger clone, so it may be a read error. The rearrangement joins TRBV13 to TRBJ2-5, with D unclear. The CDR3 is 13 residues long. Germline CDR1 PRHDT, CDR2 FYEKMQ (reference sequence). The CDR3, as DNA: TGTGCCGGCAGCTTAGGCCTAGGGTGGACCCAGTACTTC. Its protein product is CAGSLGLGWTQYF.

The sample holds many counts of this clonotype. V usage is TRBV6-5 and J usage is TRBJ2-5, with 10 nucleotides matching TRBD2. The V gene end was trimmed by 0 bases and the J gene end by 0 bases; junction bases not matched to a gene: 4. This CDR3 is 17 amino acids long. The germline gives CDR1 MNHEY, CDR2 SVGAGI. CDR3 amino acids: CASSYSISGRYQETQYF. CDR3 in DNA: TGTGCCAGCAGTTACTCCATTAGCGGGAGGTACCAAGAGACCCAGTACTTC.

This clonotype was seen ten or more times. This chain uses TRBV12-3 or TRBV12-4 with TRBJ2-3; possibly TRBD1 for D (5 bases). The CDR3 has 13 residues. V lost 7 bases, J lost 2 bases, and 10 bases lay in between. This CDR3 is CASTKGATDTQYF. The CDR3 bases are TGTGCCAGCACTAAAGGGGCCACAGATACGCAGTATTTT.

This chain links TRBV12-3 or TRBV12-4 with TRBJ2-1; D ambiguous. The CDR3 has 15 residues. The germline V and J ends were trimmed by 6 bases and 0 bases, with 12 bases remaining between them. In DNA form, the CDR3 reads TGTGCCAGCAGGAAGCCCGCAGACTCCTACAATGAGCAGTTCTTC. Amino acids: CASRKPADSYNEQFF.

This clonotype has just a few counts. The CDR3 DNA follows: TGCGCCAGCAGCCTGAGCCAGGACAGGGAAGCTTTCTTT. Translation gives CASSLSQDREAFF. The gene calls are TRBV5-1 and TRBJ1-1; 7 bases fit TRBD1. Trimming took 4 bases from V and 8 from J; bases not matched to a gene: 8. Germline CDR1 and CDR2: SGHRS and YFSETQ. This CDR3 has 13 residues.

This clonotype was found many times. J is TRBJ1-2 and V is TRBV11-1; D possibly corresponds to TRBD1 (5 bases). This CDR3 contains 13 residues. CDR1 is SGHAT and CDR2 is FQDESV in the germline V gene (reference sequence). Between the trimmed V and J ends, which lost 5 bases and 8 bases, there was a span of 15 bases. CDR3 protein: CASSPAGVKGYTF. CDR3 DNA sequence: TGTGCCAGCAGCCCGGCGGGGGTGAAGGGCTACACCTTC.

This chain uses TRBV10-3 with TRBJ1-1, with 9 bases that match TRBD1. The CDR3 loop spans 20 amino acids. After removal of 3 bases from V and 0 bases from J, the junction contained 17 bases not matched to a gene. Germline V gene data show CDR1 as ENHRY and CDR2 as SYGVKD. This chain's CDR3 is CAISDPLNRDRARMNTEAFF. CDR3 DNA sequence: TGTGCCATCAGTGACCCACTAAACCGGGACAGGGCCCGGATGAACACTGAAGCTTTCTTT.

CDR3 in amino acids: CASSLIPGRSYNEQFF. DNA for the CDR3: TGCGCCAGCAGCTTGATACCAGGTCGCTCCTACAATGAGCAGTTCTTC. The rearrangement links TRBV5-1 to TRBJ2-1, with no clear D. CDR1 SGHRS and CDR2 YFSETQ come from the germline V gene. This CDR3 region has 16 residues. Trimming took off 1 base at V and 0 bases at J, with 11 bases between the two ends.

This clonotype was seen more than once but under ten times. The chain is built from TRBV9 and TRBJ1-4, with TRBD1 as a possible D gene (6 bases). Germline V gives CDR1 SGDLS, CDR2 YYNGEE. Trimming shortened V by 4 bases and J by 8 bases, and 18 bases separated the two germline ends. CDR3 size: 15 residues. This CDR3 is CASSPRQVSEEKLFF. The CDR3 DNA is TGTGCCAGCAGCCCACGACAGGTTTCAGAAGAAAAACTGTTTTTT.